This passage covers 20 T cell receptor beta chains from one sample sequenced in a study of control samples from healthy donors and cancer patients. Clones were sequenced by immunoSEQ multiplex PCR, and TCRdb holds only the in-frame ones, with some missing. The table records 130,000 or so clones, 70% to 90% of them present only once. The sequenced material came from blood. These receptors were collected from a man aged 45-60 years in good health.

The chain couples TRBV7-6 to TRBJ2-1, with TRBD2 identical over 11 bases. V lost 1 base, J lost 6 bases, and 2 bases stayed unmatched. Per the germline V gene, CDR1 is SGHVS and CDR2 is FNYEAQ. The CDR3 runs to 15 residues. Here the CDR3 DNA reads TGTGCCAGCAGCTTAGGTAGCGGGGGGGCCAATGAGCAGTTCTTC. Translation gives CASSLGSGGANEQFF.

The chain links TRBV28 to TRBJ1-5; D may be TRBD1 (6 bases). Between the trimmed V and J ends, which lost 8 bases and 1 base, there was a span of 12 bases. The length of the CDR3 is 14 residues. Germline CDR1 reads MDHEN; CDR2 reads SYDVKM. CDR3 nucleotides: TGTGCCAGCGACGGACAGCAGAGCAATCAGCCCCAGCATTTT. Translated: CASDGQQSNQPQHF.

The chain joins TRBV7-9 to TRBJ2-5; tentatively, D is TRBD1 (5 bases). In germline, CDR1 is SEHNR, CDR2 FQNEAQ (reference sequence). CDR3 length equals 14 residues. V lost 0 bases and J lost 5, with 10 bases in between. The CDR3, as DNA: TGTGCCAGCAGCTTAGCGGGGCCTGGGGAGACCCAGTACTTC. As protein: CASSLAGPGETQYF.

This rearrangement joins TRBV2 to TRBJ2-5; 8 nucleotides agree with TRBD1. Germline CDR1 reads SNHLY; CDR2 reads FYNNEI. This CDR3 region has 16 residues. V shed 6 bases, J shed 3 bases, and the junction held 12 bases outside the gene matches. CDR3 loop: CASRDPPDRDEETQYF. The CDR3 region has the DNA TGTGCCAGCAGAGATCCCCCGGACAGGGATGAAGAGACCCAGTACTTC.

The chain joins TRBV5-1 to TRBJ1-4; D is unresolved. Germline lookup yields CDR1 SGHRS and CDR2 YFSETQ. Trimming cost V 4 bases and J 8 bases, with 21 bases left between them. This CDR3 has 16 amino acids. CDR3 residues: CASSRGGPPSLEKLFF. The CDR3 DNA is TGCGCCAGCAGCCGTGGAGGGCCTCCGAGTCTGGAAAAACTGTTTTTT.

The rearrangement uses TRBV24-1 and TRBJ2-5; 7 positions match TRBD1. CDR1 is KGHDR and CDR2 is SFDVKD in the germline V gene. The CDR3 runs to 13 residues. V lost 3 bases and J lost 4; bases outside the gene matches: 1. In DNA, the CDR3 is TGTGCCACCAGTGATGGGGACAGAGAGACCCAGTACTTC. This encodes CATSDGDRETQYF.

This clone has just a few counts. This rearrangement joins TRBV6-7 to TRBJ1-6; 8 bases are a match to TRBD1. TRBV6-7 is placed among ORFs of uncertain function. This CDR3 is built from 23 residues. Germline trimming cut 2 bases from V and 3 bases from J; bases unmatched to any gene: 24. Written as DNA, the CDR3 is TGTGCCAGCAGTTACGGGAGGATGGCCCAGGGGGCCTCACCTCGCTTCTATAATTCACCCCTCCACTTT. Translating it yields CASSYGRMAQGASPRFYNSPLHF.

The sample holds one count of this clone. The CDR3 reads CASSLTGMGREKLFF. CDR3 coding DNA: TGTGCCAGCAGCTTAACAGGGATGGGGAGGGAAAAACTGTTTTTT. J is TRBJ1-4 and V is TRBV5-6, with D maybe TRBD1 (6 bases). From germline, CDR1 is SGHDT and CDR2 YYEEEE. CDR3 length: 15 residues. V lost 2 bases and J lost 8, with 16 bases in between.

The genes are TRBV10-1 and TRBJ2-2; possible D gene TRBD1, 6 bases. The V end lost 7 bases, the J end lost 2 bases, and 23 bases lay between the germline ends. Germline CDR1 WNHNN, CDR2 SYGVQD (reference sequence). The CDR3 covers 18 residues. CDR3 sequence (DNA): TGCGCCAGCAAGGTTCGGAAATTCGACAGGCATAACACCGGGGAGCTGTTTTTT. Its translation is CASKVRKFDRHNTGELFF.

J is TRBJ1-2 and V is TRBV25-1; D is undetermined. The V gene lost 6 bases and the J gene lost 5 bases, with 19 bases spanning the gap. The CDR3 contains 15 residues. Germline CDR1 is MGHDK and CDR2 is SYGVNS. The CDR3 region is CASRRRVPRPYGYTF. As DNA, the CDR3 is TGTGCCAGCAGAAGACGGGTTCCTCGTCCTTATGGCTACACCTTC.

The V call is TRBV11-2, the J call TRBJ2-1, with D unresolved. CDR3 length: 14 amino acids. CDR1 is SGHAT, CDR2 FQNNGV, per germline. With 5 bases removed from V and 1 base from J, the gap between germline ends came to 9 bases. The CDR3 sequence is CASSRAGSYNEQFF. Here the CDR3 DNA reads TGTGCCAGCAGCCGCGCCGGATCCTACAATGAGCAGTTCTTC.

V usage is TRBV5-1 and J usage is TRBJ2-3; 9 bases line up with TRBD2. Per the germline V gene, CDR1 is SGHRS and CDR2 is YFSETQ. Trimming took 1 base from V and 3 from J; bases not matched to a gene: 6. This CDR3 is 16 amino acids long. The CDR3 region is CASSLRGSGGTDTQYF. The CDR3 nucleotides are TGCGCCAGCAGCTTGCGTGGTAGCGGGGGAACAGATACGCAGTATTTT.

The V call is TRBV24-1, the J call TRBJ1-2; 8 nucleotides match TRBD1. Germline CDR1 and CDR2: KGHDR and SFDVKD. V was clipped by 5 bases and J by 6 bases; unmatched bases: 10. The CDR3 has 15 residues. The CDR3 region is CATSATGTGSNGYTF. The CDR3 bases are TGTGCCACCAGTGCCACCGGGACAGGTTCGAATGGCTACACCTTC.

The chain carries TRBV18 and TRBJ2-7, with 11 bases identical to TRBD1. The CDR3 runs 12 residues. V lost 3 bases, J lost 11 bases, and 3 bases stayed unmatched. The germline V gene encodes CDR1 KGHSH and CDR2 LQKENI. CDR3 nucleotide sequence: TGTGCCAGCTCACCGGACAGGGGGCGCGAGTACTTC. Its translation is CASSPDRGREYF.

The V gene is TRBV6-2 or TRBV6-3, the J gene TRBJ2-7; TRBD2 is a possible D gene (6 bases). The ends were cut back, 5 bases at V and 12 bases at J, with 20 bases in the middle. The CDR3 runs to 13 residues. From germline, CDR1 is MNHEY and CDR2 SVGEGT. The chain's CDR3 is CASSPTGGVGMYF. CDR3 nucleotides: TGTGCCAGCAGTCCCACGGGCGGGGTTGGAATGTACTTC.

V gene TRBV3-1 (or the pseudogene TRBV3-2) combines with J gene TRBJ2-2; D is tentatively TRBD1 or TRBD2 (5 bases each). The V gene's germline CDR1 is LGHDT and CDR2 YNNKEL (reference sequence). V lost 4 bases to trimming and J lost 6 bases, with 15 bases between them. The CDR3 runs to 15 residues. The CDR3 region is CASSPGPVRPGELFF. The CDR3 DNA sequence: TGTGCCAGCAGCCCGGGACCGGTGAGGCCCGGGGAGCTGTTTTTT.

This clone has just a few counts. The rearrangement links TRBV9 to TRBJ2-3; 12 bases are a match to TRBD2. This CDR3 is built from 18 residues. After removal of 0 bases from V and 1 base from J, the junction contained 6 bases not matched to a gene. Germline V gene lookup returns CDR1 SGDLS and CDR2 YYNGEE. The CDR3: CASSVGTSGVLGTDTQYF. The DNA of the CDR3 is TGTGCCAGCAGCGTAGGGACTAGCGGGGTCCTGGGCACAGATACGCAGTATTTT.

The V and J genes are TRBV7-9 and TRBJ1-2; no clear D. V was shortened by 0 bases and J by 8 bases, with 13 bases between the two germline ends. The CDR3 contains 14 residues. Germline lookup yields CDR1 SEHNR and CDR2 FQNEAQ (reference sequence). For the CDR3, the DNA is TGTGCCAGCAGCTTAGCCTTGGGAATCGGAGGCTACACCTTC. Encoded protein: CASSLALGIGGYTF.

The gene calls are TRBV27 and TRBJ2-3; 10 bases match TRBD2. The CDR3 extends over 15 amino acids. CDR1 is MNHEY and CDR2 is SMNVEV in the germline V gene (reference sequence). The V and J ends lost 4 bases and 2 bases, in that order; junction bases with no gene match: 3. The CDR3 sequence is CASSWTSGYTDTQYF. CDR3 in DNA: TGTGCCAGCAGTTGGACTAGCGGATACACAGATACGCAGTATTTT.

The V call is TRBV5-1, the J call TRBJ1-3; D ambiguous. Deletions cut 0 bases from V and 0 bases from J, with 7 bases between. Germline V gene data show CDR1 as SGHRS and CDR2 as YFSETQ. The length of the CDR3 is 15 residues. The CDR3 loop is CASSLVGSSGNTIYF. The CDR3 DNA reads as TGCGCCAGCAGCTTGGTGGGGAGCTCTGGAAACACCATATATTTT.